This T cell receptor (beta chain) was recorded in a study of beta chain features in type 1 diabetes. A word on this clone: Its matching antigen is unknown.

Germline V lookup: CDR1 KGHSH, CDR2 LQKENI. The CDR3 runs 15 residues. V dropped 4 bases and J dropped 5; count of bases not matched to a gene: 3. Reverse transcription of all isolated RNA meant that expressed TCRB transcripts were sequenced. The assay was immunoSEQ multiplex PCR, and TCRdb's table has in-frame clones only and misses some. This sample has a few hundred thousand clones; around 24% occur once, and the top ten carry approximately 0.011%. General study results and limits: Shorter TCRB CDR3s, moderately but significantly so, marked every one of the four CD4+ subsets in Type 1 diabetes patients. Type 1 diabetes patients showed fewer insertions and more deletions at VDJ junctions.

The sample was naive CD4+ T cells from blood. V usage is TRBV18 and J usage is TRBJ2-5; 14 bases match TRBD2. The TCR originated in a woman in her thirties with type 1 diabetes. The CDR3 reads CASSRGLAGDETQYF. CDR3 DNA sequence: TGTGCCAGCTCACGGGGACTAGCGGGAGACGAGACCCAGTACTTC.